One sample yielded the 5 T cell receptor beta chains listed below, sequenced in a study of T cell repertoires in cytomegalovirus infection. MiXCR, applied by TCRdb to the reads, yields one record per CDR3 protein. The data contain around 900,000 distinct CDR3 sequences, approximately 31% of them singletons. No antigens are known for them. The sample was cultured CD8+ T cells from PBMCs, taken from culture after CMV antigen stimulation. The receptors originated from a human donor in good health (CMV status not recorded). Some clones in this sample may be carry-over from other donors' samples.

The chain recombines TRBV27 with TRBJ1-6; D is possibly TRBD1 (6 bases). CDR3 length equals 13 residues. V gave up 9 bases and J gave up 10 bases, with 16 bases separating them. CDR1 and CDR2 from the germline V gene are MNHEY and SMNVEV (reference sequence). This CDR3 reads CASTLGGLSPLHF. DNA for the CDR3: TGTGCCAGTACCCTTGGGGGGCTGTCACCCCTCCACTTT.

This clonotype was seen a few times. The chain combines TRBV11-2 with TRBJ2-2; the D gene is possibly TRBD1 (6 bases). There are 18 residues in the CDR3. Trimming removed 0 bases from V and 5 bases from J, with 19 bases in between. Germline loops: CDR1 SGHAT, CDR2 FQNNGV. The CDR3 reads CASSLDPPPWDKTGELFF. As DNA, the CDR3 is TGTGCCAGCAGCTTAGATCCCCCCCCCTGGGACAAAACCGGGGAGCTGTTTTTT.

This clonotype was seen just once. The chain is built from TRBV5-1 and TRBJ2-1, with D uncertain. The CDR3 contains 13 residues. Germline V CDR1 and CDR2: SGHRS, YFSETQ. V was clipped by 4 bases and J by 8 bases, with 13 bases between them. Here the CDR3 reads CASSPRLGDEQFF. CDR3 sequence (DNA): TGCGCCAGCAGCCCTCGGTTAGGCGATGAGCAGTTCTTC.

The rearrangement uses TRBV20-1 and TRBJ2-5, with D perhaps TRBD2 (5 bases). CDR3 length: 12 residues. CDR1 DFQATT and CDR2 SNEGSKA come from the germline V gene (reference sequence). The CDR3 loop is CSSKRYQETQYF. The CDR3, as DNA: TGCAGCTCGAAGCGGTACCAAGAGACCCAGTACTTC.

The rearrangement uses TRBV29-1 and TRBJ1-2; D unclear. V was cut by 4 bases and J by 1 base, with 25 bases left in between. Germline V gene sequence: CDR1 SQVTM, CDR2 ANQGSEA. This CDR3 spans 18 amino acids. The CDR3 reads CSVGAKAAPLPFNYGYTF. The CDR3 DNA reads TGCAGCGTTGGCGCGAAGGCAGCCCCTCTTCCTTTTAACTATGGCTACACCTTC.